Listed below are T cell receptor beta chains from one sample, sequenced in a study of blood T cell repertoires in COVID-19. Here immunoSEQ multiplex PCR was the method, and the copy in TCRdb shows in-frame clones only, minus some. The sample holds 220,000 or so clones, about 85% seen once. Source material: peripheral blood. The receptors were sampled from a man aged 50 or older who had recovered from COVID-19. The conserved cysteine and the conserved F or W are not part of the CDR3 here. Each record gives: D gene, CDR3 length, V gene, J gene, clone size, CDR3 protein. The D gene is left open where the match is weak. Not every row has a clone size; where given, it reads once, few, many or a size class.

D gene: NA; CDR3 length: 11; V gene: TRBV28; J gene: TRBJ2-7; clone size: NA; CDR3 protein: ASSRGHSYEQY
D gene: NA; CDR3 length: 12; V gene: TRBV6-5; J gene: TRBJ1-5; clone size: NA; CDR3 protein: ASSPTGKVQPQH
D gene: TRBD1; CDR3 length: 15; V gene: TRBV5-6; J gene: TRBJ2-5; clone size: NA; CDR3 protein: ASSLAGQGWTGETQY
D gene: TRBD2; CDR3 length: 14; V gene: TRBV5-1; J gene: TRBJ2-1; clone size: NA; CDR3 protein: ASSLLAGVSDNEQF
D gene: TRBD2; CDR3 length: 12; V gene: TRBV3-1/TRBV3-2; J gene: TRBJ2-1; clone size: few; CDR3 protein: ASSSGLVRNEQF
D gene: NA; CDR3 length: 13; V gene: TRBV21-1; J gene: TRBJ2-7; clone size: NA; CDR3 protein: ASSKGQPKCYEQY
D gene: NA; CDR3 length: 13; V gene: TRBV27; J gene: TRBJ1-4; clone size: NA; CDR3 protein: ASSSIQRDSGKLF
D gene: TRBD2; CDR3 length: 15; V gene: TRBV5-1; J gene: TRBJ2-7; clone size: NA; CDR3 protein: ASSQGWTSGPTYEQY
D gene: TRBD1; CDR3 length: 13; V gene: TRBV5-4; J gene: TRBJ2-5; clone size: once; CDR3 protein: ASSDRVQPKRTQY
D gene: TRBD1; CDR3 length: 15; V gene: TRBV25-1; J gene: TRBJ2-7; clone size: NA; CDR3 protein: ASSDRRRTGVSDEQY
D gene: TRBD2; CDR3 length: 15; V gene: TRBV5-4; J gene: TRBJ2-3; clone size: NA; CDR3 protein: ASSRGLRTSSTDTQY
D gene: NA; CDR3 length: 16; V gene: TRBV19; J gene: TRBJ1-5; clone size: NA; CDR3 protein: ASTDQASALYSNQPQH
D gene: NA; CDR3 length: 13; V gene: TRBV27; J gene: TRBJ2-6; clone size: NA; CDR3 protein: ASSSYTSGANVLT
D gene: NA; CDR3 length: 11; V gene: TRBV28; J gene: TRBJ2-7; clone size: NA; CDR3 protein: ASSSGSIYEQY
D gene: NA; CDR3 length: 11; V gene: TRBV11-2; J gene: TRBJ2-7; clone size: once; CDR3 protein: ASSRSTSYEQY
D gene: TRBD2; CDR3 length: 13; V gene: TRBV7-2; J gene: TRBJ2-7; clone size: NA; CDR3 protein: ASSSLGLAAYEQY
D gene: NA; CDR3 length: 14; V gene: TRBV6-6; J gene: TRBJ2-7; clone size: NA; CDR3 protein: ASSYARVSSTYEQY
D gene: NA; CDR3 length: 12; V gene: TRBV28; J gene: TRBJ1-2; clone size: few; CDR3 protein: ASSPLGGKYGYT
D gene: TRBD1; CDR3 length: 13; V gene: TRBV7-9; J gene: TRBJ1-2; clone size: NA; CDR3 protein: ASSGDSYTNYGYT
D gene: TRBD2; CDR3 length: 17; V gene: TRBV14; J gene: TRBJ2-5; clone size: NA; CDR3 protein: ASSQERGLAGGFQETQY
D gene: TRBD1; CDR3 length: 15; V gene: TRBV3-1/TRBV3-2; J gene: TRBJ2-3; clone size: NA; CDR3 protein: ASSQGISTGGGGTQY
D gene: NA; CDR3 length: 12; V gene: TRBV2; J gene: TRBJ2-1; clone size: NA; CDR3 protein: ASSSQGTYNEQF
D gene: TRBD1; CDR3 length: 15; V gene: TRBV28; J gene: TRBJ1-3; clone size: NA; CDR3 protein: ASSGWTGGSSGNTIY
D gene: TRBD2; CDR3 length: 14; V gene: TRBV28; J gene: TRBJ2-2; clone size: few; CDR3 protein: ASGGQAGARTGELF
D gene: TRBD1; CDR3 length: 12; V gene: TRBV29-1; J gene: TRBJ2-5; clone size: NA; CDR3 protein: SVVRDRGLETQY
D gene: TRBD1; CDR3 length: 14; V gene: TRBV5-1; J gene: TRBJ2-3; clone size: NA; CDR3 protein: ASSFYGQDSTDTQY
D gene: NA; CDR3 length: 13; V gene: TRBV5-1; J gene: TRBJ2-2; clone size: NA; CDR3 protein: ASSLYRANTGELF
D gene: TRBD2; CDR3 length: 12; V gene: TRBV2; J gene: TRBJ2-7; clone size: NA; CDR3 protein: ASRRLAGDYEQY
D gene: NA; CDR3 length: 10; V gene: TRBV6-5; J gene: TRBJ1-2; clone size: NA; CDR3 protein: ASSYESYGYT
D gene: NA; CDR3 length: 13; V gene: TRBV5-5; J gene: TRBJ2-2; clone size: NA; CDR3 protein: ASSLAIQGWGELF
D gene: TRBD1; CDR3 length: 12; V gene: TRBV3-1/TRBV3-2; J gene: TRBJ2-7; clone size: NA; CDR3 protein: ASSQGDRAYEQY
D gene: TRBD1; CDR3 length: 13; V gene: TRBV28; J gene: TRBJ2-7; clone size: NA; CDR3 protein: ASSSSGTGSYEQY
D gene: TRBD2; CDR3 length: 13; V gene: TRBV6-1; J gene: TRBJ2-7; clone size: once; CDR3 protein: ASSLSGRGAYEQY
D gene: TRBD1; CDR3 length: 13; V gene: TRBV27; J gene: TRBJ2-3; clone size: NA; CDR3 protein: ASSLMDRVADTQY
D gene: TRBD2; CDR3 length: 12; V gene: TRBV24-1; J gene: TRBJ2-1; clone size: NA; CDR3 protein: ATTGTSISNEQF
D gene: NA; CDR3 length: 12; V gene: TRBV13; J gene: TRBJ1-1; clone size: NA; CDR3 protein: ASSLGPSNTEAF
D gene: NA; CDR3 length: 14; V gene: TRBV27; J gene: TRBJ2-7; clone size: once; CDR3 protein: ASSPFSAAISYEQY
D gene: TRBD2; CDR3 length: 13; V gene: TRBV6-5; J gene: TRBJ2-1; clone size: NA; CDR3 protein: ASTPGTSQYNEQF
D gene: NA; CDR3 length: 16; V gene: TRBV28; J gene: TRBJ2-3; clone size: NA; CDR3 protein: ASRSVLMAAGSTDTQY
D gene: TRBD2; CDR3 length: 11; V gene: TRBV19; J gene: TRBJ2-1; clone size: once; CDR3 protein: ASTAGGDNEQF
D gene: NA; CDR3 length: 12; V gene: TRBV5-5; J gene: TRBJ2-7; clone size: NA; CDR3 protein: ASSLDAGSYEQY
D gene: NA; CDR3 length: 13; V gene: TRBV5-4; J gene: TRBJ2-3; clone size: NA; CDR3 protein: ASSLVTGNTDTQY
D gene: NA; CDR3 length: 13; V gene: TRBV19; J gene: TRBJ2-1; clone size: NA; CDR3 protein: ASSIAGAAYNEQF
D gene: TRBD1; CDR3 length: 13; V gene: TRBV30; J gene: TRBJ1-4; clone size: NA; CDR3 protein: AWSEGQKKNEKLF
D gene: NA; CDR3 length: 10; V gene: TRBV2; J gene: TRBJ2-7; clone size: NA; CDR3 protein: ASSLQDYEQY
D gene: NA; CDR3 length: 12; V gene: TRBV19; J gene: TRBJ1-5; clone size: NA; CDR3 protein: ASSLTGKFQPQH
D gene: TRBD2; CDR3 length: 14; V gene: TRBV2; J gene: TRBJ2-2; clone size: NA; CDR3 protein: ATPTSGTANTGELF
D gene: NA; CDR3 length: 15; V gene: TRBV9; J gene: TRBJ2-3; clone size: NA; CDR3 protein: ASSVAGQRHSTDTQY
D gene: TRBD1; CDR3 length: 14; V gene: TRBV19; J gene: TRBJ1-5; clone size: NA; CDR3 protein: ASRDPGQGLNQPQH
D gene: TRBD2; CDR3 length: 14; V gene: TRBV7-9; J gene: TRBJ2-7; clone size: NA; CDR3 protein: ASSSPLAGGIYEQY
D gene: NA; CDR3 length: 11; V gene: TRBV29-1; J gene: TRBJ1-5; clone size: NA; CDR3 protein: SVQVNSNQPQH
D gene: TRBD1; CDR3 length: 14; V gene: TRBV19; J gene: TRBJ2-2; clone size: NA; CDR3 protein: ASSILGTVNTGELF
D gene: TRBD2; CDR3 length: 13; V gene: TRBV3-1/TRBV3-2; J gene: TRBJ2-1; clone size: NA; CDR3 protein: ASSQDGRANNEQF
D gene: TRBD1; CDR3 length: 13; V gene: TRBV6-2/TRBV6-3; J gene: TRBJ1-1; clone size: NA; CDR3 protein: ASSTPGTGGTEAF
D gene: NA; CDR3 length: 13; V gene: TRBV7-2; J gene: TRBJ1-1; clone size: NA; CDR3 protein: ASSSLQGRYTEAF
D gene: TRBD2; CDR3 length: 15; V gene: TRBV9; J gene: TRBJ2-1; clone size: few; CDR3 protein: ASSVEGLAGGRNEQF